The 20 T cell receptor beta chains listed next were all sequenced from one sample in a study of monozygotic twins with inflammatory bowel disease. With the 5' RACE reads reprocessed, TCRdb shows one record per CDR3 protein and no DNA. The sample is made up of a few hundred thousand distinct CDR3 sequences, and the top ten hold 2% to 3% of it. The sample consisted of blood. The origin of the receptors is a human donor with ulcerative colitis or Crohn's disease, or a healthy co-twin of an affected twin (not recorded which).

The chain employs TRBV12-3 or TRBV12-4 and TRBJ1-1. The CDR3 contains 14 residues. The CDR3 here is CASRARGGITEAFF.

The rearrangement links TRBV28 to TRBJ1-2; the TCRdb call, TRBD1, lacks DNA for checking. This CDR3 has 12 amino acids. Germline V gene lookup returns CDR1 MDHEN and CDR2 SYDVKM. The CDR3 reads CASSRQGNGYTF.

The V and J genes are TRBV4-1 and TRBJ2-5; TCRdb lists TRBD2, though no DNA is available to test this call. This CDR3 is built from 15 residues. Germline loops: CDR1 MGHRA, CDR2 YSYEKL. CDR3 residues: CASSQETSGKETQYF.

Here the CDR3 reads CASSWGQQYQETQYF. The chain couples TRBV5-1 to TRBJ2-5; the TRBD1 assignment by TCRdb is unverifiable without DNA. The germline gives CDR1 SGHRS, CDR2 YFSETQ. The CDR3 runs 15 residues.

The V and J genes are TRBV7-2 and TRBJ2-1; TCRdb returns TRBD1, unconfirmable since there is no DNA. Germline CDR1 SGHTA, CDR2 FQGNSA. The length of the CDR3 is 15 residues. This CDR3 reads CASSLARTGNNEQFF.

V usage is TRBV12-3 or TRBV12-4 and J usage is TRBJ2-3; TCRdb selects TRBD2, and the lack of DNA leaves this call unchecked. This CDR3 contains 15 residues. Here the CDR3 reads CASSRTSGGTDTQYF.

The genes are TRBV6-2 or TRBV6-3 and TRBJ2-5; TCRdb's D gene call, TRBD2, goes unchecked for lack of DNA. This CDR3 has 16 amino acids. Germline CDR1 MNHEY, CDR2 SVGEGT. CDR3 sequence: CASSYSTTSGVETQYF.

The genes are TRBV28 and TRBJ1-2; as DNA is missing, the TRBD1 call by TCRdb cannot be tested. This CDR3 is 15 amino acids long. Germline-derived CDR1 and CDR2 are MDHEN and SYDVKM. This CDR3 is CASSTTGGTADGYTF.

J is TRBJ2-2 and V is TRBV5-1. The germline gives CDR1 SGHRS, CDR2 YFSETQ. CDR3 length: 15 residues. The CDR3 loop reads CASSLRQQNTGELFF.

This chain links TRBV5-5 with TRBJ1-4. Germline CDR1 reads SGHKS; CDR2 reads YYEKEE (reference sequence). The CDR3 is 16 amino acids. CDR3 sequence: CASSLALGIIKEKLFF.

The J gene is TRBJ1-1, the V gene TRBV29-1; the TCRdb call, TRBD1, lacks DNA for checking. Germline V gene data show CDR1 as SQVTM and CDR2 as ANQGSEA. This CDR3 contains 13 residues. CDR3 sequence: CSAYRDPPPEAFF. The entire variable domain, with the rest obtained from reference TRBV29-1 and TRBJ1-1, is as follows: SAVISQKPSRDICQRGTSLTIQCQVDSQVTMMFWYRQQPGQSLTLIATANQGSEATYESGFVIDKFPISRPNLTFSTLTVSNMSPEDSSIYLCSAYRDPPPEAFFGQGTRLTVV.

The CDR3 region is CASSLEGSWNEQFF. The V call is TRBV7-9, the J call TRBJ2-1. The CDR3 totals 14 residues. CDR1 and CDR2 from the germline V gene are SEHNR and FQNEAQ (reference sequence).

V gene TRBV6-2 or TRBV6-3 combines with J gene TRBJ2-1; without DNA, the TCRdb call of TRBD2 cannot be checked. Per germline, CDR1 MNHEY and CDR2 SVGEGT. The CDR3 has 16 residues. The CDR3 protein is CASSGVAGPFYNEQFF.

The chain recombines TRBV7-2 with TRBJ1-2. CDR1 and CDR2 from the germline V gene are SGHTA and FQGNSA. CDR3 length: 11 amino acids. CDR3 protein: CASSYRYGYTF.

The chain couples TRBV7-8 to TRBJ1-1; lacking DNA, the TRBD1 call made by TCRdb goes unchecked. The CDR3 has 16 amino acids. CDR1 is SGHVS, CDR2 FQNEAQ, per germline. CDR3 amino acids: CASSLSPGHQNTEAFF.

The rearrangement uses TRBV5-1 and TRBJ2-5; TCRdb returns TRBD1, unconfirmable since there is no DNA. CDR1 is SGHRS and CDR2 is YFSETQ in the germline V gene. The CDR3 contains 14 residues. The CDR3 region is CASSHRGGEETQYF.

The chain employs TRBV7-9 and TRBJ2-5; checking the TCRdb D call of TRBD1 is not possible without DNA. Looked up from germline, CDR1 is SEHNR and CDR2 is FQNEAQ (reference sequence). The CDR3 runs 12 residues. The CDR3 loop is CAVVGGSETQYF.

The rearrangement joins TRBV20-1 to TRBJ1-1. This CDR3 spans 12 amino acids. CDR1 and CDR2 from the germline V gene are DFQATT and SNEGSKA (reference sequence). The CDR3 loop reads CSAPRPNTEAFF.

The chain joins TRBV7-2 to TRBJ2-7; TCRdb selects TRBD1, and the lack of DNA leaves this call unchecked. Per the germline V gene, CDR1 is SGHTA and CDR2 is FQGNSA. This CDR3 has 15 residues. The CDR3 loop reads CASSLGDRDTREQYF. Full variable domain (remainder filled in from reference TRBV7-2 and TRBJ2-7): GAGVSQSPSNKVTEKGKDVELRCDPISGHTALYWYRQSLGQGLEFLIYFQGNSAPDKSGLPSDRFSAERTGGSVSTLTIQRTQQEDSAVYLCASSLGDRDTREQYFGPGTRLTVT.

The chain has TRBV20-1 and TRBJ2-1. Germline values: CDR1 DFQATT, CDR2 SNEGSKA (reference sequence). This CDR3 comprises 13 residues. CDR3 region: CSAPGTPYNEQFF.